In this sample, the clone carrying this T cell receptor beta chain turned up a few times. The antigen remains unidentified. MiXCR was run by TCRdb on the reads, yielding one entry per CDR3 protein. The top ten hold roughly 1.7% of the sample, which has 200,000 to 300,000 distinct CDR3 sequences, about 12% seen once. Germline V gives CDR1 MDHEN, CDR2 SYDVKM. This CDR3 has 10 amino acids. Trimming took off 8 bases at V and 4 bases at J, with 6 bases between the two ends. The record originates from a study of T cell repertoires in cytomegalovirus infection. Study-level information: Both a matching HLA type and CMV infection were indicated by public TCR beta signatures.

Overall study findings and caveats: HLA-C-restricted CMV-specific TCR beta clonotypes were dominant in the ex vivo response.

Sequencing input: PBMCs. The chain has TRBV28 and TRBJ2-7, with D tentatively TRBD1 or TRBD2 (5 bases each). The sequence came from a human donor in good health (CMV status not recorded). Some clones in this sample may be carry-over from other donors' samples. The CDR3 DNA reads TGTGCCAGCGGGGGTTACGAGCAGTACTTC. Its protein is CASGGYEQYF.